Below are 32 T cell receptor beta chains sequenced from a single sample in a study of cytomegalovirus exposure and HLA in healthy donors. In the PCR, 60 Vbeta and 13 Jbeta primers were used. Produced via immunoSEQ multiplex PCR; TCRdb's table is partial and in-frame only. The repertoire has roughly 300,000 clones, around 86% of them found once; the top ten carry almost 4%. Sequenced material: PBMCs. All receptors come from a man aged 35 to 55 in good health and CMV-seropositive.

DNA of the CDR3: TGTGCCAGCAGCCAGGAGTCTAGCGGGAGCAAGTTCTTC. Translated: CASSQESSGSKFF. The chain recombines TRBV14 with TRBJ2-1, with 10 bases lining up with TRBD2. V shed 3 bases and J 14 bases; nucleotides not matched to a gene: 7. The CDR3 loop spans 13 amino acids. Germline V gene lookup returns CDR1 SGHDN and CDR2 FVKESK.

In DNA form, the CDR3 reads TGTGCCAGCAGCCCGAGCGGGAACCCCTACAATGAGCAGTTCTTC. Its translation is CASSPSGNPYNEQFF. The chain employs TRBV7-3 and TRBJ2-1; 7 nucleotides agree with TRBD2. The germline CDR1 and CDR2 sequences are SGHTA and FQGTGA. The ends lost 5 bases at V and 2 bases at J; junction bases unmatched: 6. This CDR3 is built from 15 residues.

The V call is TRBV7-6, the J call TRBJ1-1; no firm D call. The CDR3 consists of 13 residues. V lost 6 bases and J 0 bases, leaving 8 bases between the germline ends. Germline CDR1 SGHVS, CDR2 FNYEAQ. The CDR3 protein is CASSRGLNTEAFF. Here the CDR3 DNA reads TGTGCCAGCAGTCGAGGGCTGAACACTGAAGCTTTCTTT.

In its sample, this clone was seen once. V usage is TRBV5-1 and J usage is TRBJ1-4; TRBD1 might be the D (5 bases). V lost 1 base and J 1 base, leaving 11 bases between the germline ends. Germline V CDR1 and CDR2: SGHRS, YFSETQ. This CDR3 spans 16 amino acids. The CDR3 sequence: CASSLQGWGTNEKLFF. As DNA, the CDR3 is TGCGCCAGCAGCTTGCAGGGCTGGGGAACTAATGAAAAACTGTTTTTT.

The V gene is TRBV7-6, the J gene TRBJ2-7; 8 bases agree with TRBD1. The junction had 3 bases not matched to a gene; V was cut back by 5 bases and J by 3 bases. The CDR3 runs 13 residues. Germline assignment: CDR1 SGHVS and CDR2 FNYEAQ. The CDR3 loop is CASSPGQDYEQYF. The CDR3, as DNA: TGTGCCAGCAGCCCGGGACAGGACTACGAGCAGTACTTC.

The sample holds one count of this clone. This chain links TRBV7-9 with TRBJ2-1; maybe TRBD2 (6 bases). CDR1 and CDR2 from the germline V gene are SEHNR and FQNEAQ (reference sequence). The CDR3 loop spans 14 amino acids. V was cut by 1 base and J by 10 bases, with 14 bases left in between. CDR3: CASSLEGARGEQFF. DNA of the CDR3: TGTGCCAGCAGCTTAGAGGGCGCCCGGGGGGAGCAGTTCTTC.

V is TRBV6-5 and J is TRBJ1-1; D is possibly TRBD1 (5 bases). This CDR3 has 15 residues. The V end lost 2 bases, the J end lost 5 bases, and 15 bases lay between the germline ends. Germline V gene data show CDR1 as MNHEY and CDR2 as SVGAGI. The chain's CDR3 is CASSYSIGRGTEAFF. The CDR3 nucleotides read TGTGCCAGCAGTTACAGCATAGGCCGGGGGACTGAAGCTTTCTTT.

The J gene is TRBJ2-1, the V gene TRBV7-9, with 7 positions matching TRBD1. The V and J ends lost 5 bases and 6 bases, in that order; junction bases with no gene match: 7. The germline gives CDR1 SEHNR, CDR2 FQNEAQ (reference sequence). CDR3 length: 14 residues. CDR3 sequence (DNA): TGTGCCAGCAGCCCAGGACCAGGGGGCAATGAGCAGTTCTTC. Its translation is CASSPGPGGNEQFF.

The chain recombines TRBV19 with TRBJ2-7; TRBD2 matches 10 bases. Trimming removed 4 bases from V and 2 bases from J; junction bases left unmatched: 5. Germline values: CDR1 LNHDA, CDR2 SQIVND (reference sequence). The CDR3 spans 15 residues. The CDR3 nucleotides read TGTGCCAGTAGTACTAGCGGGAGCAACCCCTACGAGCAGTACTTC. As protein: CASSTSGSNPYEQYF.

CDR3 nucleotides: TGTGCCAGCAGTCCCGGGGCGGGAGGGCCGGAGACCCAGTACTTC. Protein: CASSPGAGGPETQYF. This chain joins TRBV6-5 and TRBJ2-5; 9 positions agree with TRBD2. CDR3 length equals 15 residues. Unmatched junction bases numbered 9, after V lost 5 bases and J lost 5 bases. The germline V gene encodes CDR1 MNHEY and CDR2 SVGAGI.

J is TRBJ1-2 and V is TRBV9, with a tentative D call TRBD1 (6 bases). The V end lost 4 bases, the J end lost 7 bases, and 20 bases lay between the germline ends. Germline V gene data show CDR1 as SGDLS and CDR2 as YYNGEE. This CDR3 is built from 15 residues. The CDR3 DNA follows: TGTGCCAGCAGCCCCCTATTGGCGGGGGCAGCTGGCTACACCTTC. Amino acids: CASSPLLAGAAGYTF. The entire variable domain, with the rest obtained from reference TRBV9 and TRBJ1-2, is as follows: DSGVTQTPKHLITATGQRVTLRCSPRSGDLSVYWYQQSLDQGLQFLIQYYNGEERAKGNILERFSAQQFPDLHSELNLSSLELGDSALYFCASSPLLAGAAGYTFGSGTRLTVV.

This chain uses TRBV15 with TRBJ1-1; 10 bases agree with TRBD1. With 5 bases clipped from V and 5 bases from J, the junction kept 14 bases outside the gene matches. The CDR3 totals 17 residues. Germline values: CDR1 LNHNV, CDR2 YYDKDF (reference sequence). The CDR3 nucleotides read TGTGCCACCAGCGGGCCGGGACAGGGGATCTCGTGGACTGAAGCTTTCTTT. It codes for CATSGPGQGISWTEAFF.

This clone was counted a few times. One end of the junction is discordant with germline, which a read error may explain. V is TRBV7-9 and J is TRBJ2-7; the match to TRBD2 covers 7 bases. Per germline, CDR1 SEHNR and CDR2 FQNEAQ (reference sequence). This CDR3 spans 16 amino acids. The CDR3 here is CSSSLGGGSYSYEQYF. CDR3 DNA: TGTTCCAGCAGCTTAGGAGGCGGGAGCTACTCCTACGAGCAGTACTTC.

This chain links TRBV2 with TRBJ2-7; TRBD2 matches at 12 bases. The V and J ends lost 2 bases and 5 bases, in that order; junction bases with no gene match: 4. Per germline, CDR1 SNHLY and CDR2 FYNNEI. The CDR3 consists of 15 residues. The CDR3 coding sequence is TGTGCCAGCAGTGAAAGACTAGCGGGAGCTAACGAGCAGTACTTC. This codes for CASSERLAGANEQYF.

This sequence joins TRBV9 and TRBJ2-1, with 13 bases that match TRBD2. With V trimmed by 2 bases and J by 6 bases, 2 bases remained unmatched. The V gene's germline CDR1 is SGDLS and CDR2 YYNGEE. The CDR3 contains 15 residues. This CDR3 reads CASSVGLAGVNEQFF. The CDR3 coding sequence is TGTGCCAGCAGCGTCGGACTAGCGGGAGTCAATGAGCAGTTCTTC.

The chain recombines TRBV6-5 with TRBJ2-5; 7 bases agree with TRBD2. The last part of the DNA fits TRBJ2-7 better; the J call may be wrong. The CDR3 runs to 14 residues. Germline-derived CDR1 and CDR2 are MNHEY and SVGAGI. CDR3: CASSPLADPYEQYF. As DNA, the CDR3 is TGTGCCAGCAGTCCCCTAGCGGATCCCTACGAGCAGTACTTC.

V gene TRBV6-6 combines with J gene TRBJ1-2; D gene uncertain. Per the germline V gene, CDR1 is MNHNY and CDR2 is SVGAGI (reference sequence). V lost 0 bases to trimming and J lost 4 bases, with 9 bases between them. CDR3 length: 14 amino acids. The CDR3 DNA reads TGTGCCAGCAGTTACTCATGGGCAGTCTATGGCTACACCTTC. This translates into CASSYSWAVYGYTF.

This rearrangement joins TRBV7-8 to TRBJ1-5; 7 bases fit TRBD1. The ends lost 4 bases at V and 5 bases at J; junction bases unmatched: 2. This CDR3 has 13 residues. Germline CDR1 reads SGHVS; CDR2 reads FQNEAQ. The CDR3 loop is CASSSTGDQPQHF. CDR3 bases: TGTGCCAGCAGCTCCACAGGGGATCAGCCCCAGCATTTT. The full variable domain, rest sourced from reference TRBV7-8 and TRBJ1-5, is GAGVSQSPRYKVAKRGQDVALRCDPISGHVSLFWYQQALGQGPEFLTYFQNEAQLDKSGLPSDRFFAERPEGSVSTLKIQRTQQEDSAVYLCASSSTGDQPQHFGDGTRLSIL.

V gene TRBV11-1 combines with J gene TRBJ1-1; 10 nucleotides line up with TRBD1. The V and J ends lost 5 bases and 5 bases, in that order; junction bases with no gene match: 11. Germline V CDR1 and CDR2: SGHAT, FQDESV (reference sequence). The CDR3 spans 16 residues. The CDR3 coding sequence is TGTGCCAGCAGCCACGCTCTGACAGGGGGCGGGACTGAAGCTTTCTTT. It encodes CASSHALTGGGTEAFF.

The count of this clone is one. The CDR3 coding sequence is TGTGCCAGTAGTATAAGACAGGGCGCGTCCTACGAGCAGTACTTC. Translation gives CASSIRQGASYEQYF. J is TRBJ2-7 and V is TRBV19, with 7 bases aligning to TRBD1. Germline lookup yields CDR1 LNHDA and CDR2 SQIVND (reference sequence). Trimming removed 2 bases from V and 1 base from J; junction bases left unmatched: 5. This CDR3 comprises 15 residues.

This clone has just a few counts. V gene TRBV7-3 combines with J gene TRBJ2-7; 13 nucleotides agree with TRBD2. Germline assignment: CDR1 SGHTA and CDR2 FQGTGA. The CDR3 has 15 amino acids. Trimming took 5 bases from V and 4 from J; bases not matched to a gene: 5. The DNA for the CDR3 is TGTGCCAGCAGCGACCGGACTAGCGGGAGTTACGAGCAGTACTTC. Its protein is CASSDRTSGSYEQYF. Variable domain in full (rest from reference TRBV7-3 and TRBJ2-7): GAGVSQTPSNKVTEKGKYVELRCDPISGHTALYWYRQSLGQGPEFLIYFQGTGAADDSGLPNDRFFAVRPEGSVSTLKIQRTERGDSAVYLCASSDRTSGSYEQYFGPGTRLTVT.

This clone occurred a few times. The rearrangement joins TRBV29-1 to TRBJ2-3, with 10 nucleotides matching TRBD2. The V gene's germline CDR1 is SQVTM and CDR2 ANQGSEA. The CDR3 contains 13 residues. V trimming: 7 bases; J trimming: 3 bases; junction bases outside the gene matches: 4. This chain's CDR3 is CSAKAGGTDTQYF. In nucleotides, the CDR3 is TGCAGCGCCAAAGCGGGAGGGACAGATACGCAGTATTTT.

J is TRBJ2-1 and V is TRBV7-8, with D possibly being TRBD2 (6 bases). Deletions cut 3 bases from V and 6 bases from J, with 9 bases between. CDR1 and CDR2 from the germline V gene are SGHVS and FQNEAQ. The CDR3 extends over 13 amino acids. CDR3 sequence: CASSLGLRNEQFF. CDR3 sequence (DNA): TGTGCCAGCAGCTTGGGACTCCGCAATGAGCAGTTCTTC.

The chain has TRBV18 and TRBJ1-5; D is unresolved. Trimming pared 3 bases from V and 0 bases from J, leaving 15 bases between. The germline CDR1 and CDR2 sequences are KGHSH and LQKENI. The CDR3 totals 17 residues. CDR3 residues: CASSPPEQAYSNQPQHF. The CDR3, as DNA: TGTGCCAGCTCACCGCCGGAGCAAGCTTATAGCAATCAGCCCCAGCATTTT.

The gene calls are TRBV6-5 and TRBJ2-5; 9 positions match TRBD1. This CDR3 has 15 residues. Looked up from germline, CDR1 is MNHEY and CDR2 is SVGAGI. The junction had 1 base not matched to a gene; V was cut back by 0 bases and J by 2 bases. The chain's CDR3 is CASSYSTGGQETQYF. DNA of the CDR3: TGTGCCAGCAGTTACTCGACAGGGGGGCAAGAGACCCAGTACTTC.

This clone was detected only once. The V gene is TRBV13, the J gene TRBJ2-1, with 13 bases identical to TRBD2. V lost 5 bases, J lost 8 bases, and 9 bases stayed unmatched. This CDR3 comprises 16 residues. Germline-derived CDR1 and CDR2 are PRHDT and FYEKMQ (reference sequence). DNA of the CDR3: TGTGCCAGCAGCCGGACTAGCGGGAGTTTGGCGCATGAGCAGTTCTTC. The encoded protein is CASSRTSGSLAHEQFF.

The rearrangement links TRBV28 to TRBJ2-2; 13 bases map to TRBD2. V lost 6 bases, J lost 2 bases, and 3 bases stayed unmatched. Germline CDR1 and CDR2: MDHEN and SYDVKM. The CDR3 length is 16 residues. The CDR3 DNA reads TGTGCCAGCAGCAAGGGACTAGCGGGAAACACCGGGGAGCTGTTTTTT. Translating it yields CASSKGLAGNTGELFF.

DNA for the CDR3: TGTGCCAGCAGCTTAGGAGCGGGAGGGTCAGATACGCAGTATTTT. Translating it yields CASSLGAGGSDTQYF. The genes are TRBV11-2 and TRBJ2-3, with 10 bases fitting TRBD2. V lost 1 base to trimming and J lost 4 bases; unmatched junction nucleotides: 2. The germline V gene has CDR1 SGHAT and CDR2 FQNNGV. The CDR3 runs to 15 residues.

The chain joins TRBV5-1 to TRBJ1-4; TRBD1 agrees at 8 bases. The CDR3 is made up of 15 amino acids. CDR1 and CDR2 from the germline V gene are SGHRS and YFSETQ. Trimming removed 5 bases from V and 6 bases from J; junction bases left unmatched: 9. The CDR3 protein is CASSRATGADEKLFF. The CDR3 bases are TGCGCCAGCAGTCGGGCGACAGGGGCGGATGAAAAACTGTTTTTT.

Regarding this clone: This sample also contains other DNA sequences that code for the same CDR3. The rearrangement uses TRBV5-6 and TRBJ2-5, with D possibly matching TRBD1 (6 bases). Germline CDR1 SGHDT, CDR2 YYEEEE. Between the trimmed V and J ends, which lost 0 bases and 4 bases, there was a span of 7 bases. There are 13 residues in the CDR3. This CDR3 is CASSLGGRETQYF. DNA of the CDR3: TGTGCCAGCAGCTTGGGGGGGCGAGAGACCCAGTACTTC.

The chain has TRBV10-3 and TRBJ2-7; 12 nucleotides agree with TRBD1. The germline V gene has CDR1 ENHRY and CDR2 SYGVKD. There are 13 residues in the CDR3. The J segment lost 5 bases and the V segment lost 7 bases, leaving 3 bases of the junction unmatched. As DNA, the CDR3 is TGTGCCATCATGGGGACAGGGGGCGACGAGCAGTACTTC. Translated: CAIMGTGGDEQYF.

The chain is built from TRBV7-9 and TRBJ2-1; TRBD1 aligns across 9 bases. CDR3 length equals 15 residues. Losses at the gene ends were 3 bases for V and 7 bases for J; bases not matched to a gene: 7. Germline loops: CDR1 SEHNR, CDR2 FQNEAQ (reference sequence). The CDR3 bases are TGTGCCAGCAGCTTCCGGGACAGGGCCTTGAATGAGCAGTTCTTC. Its translation is CASSFRDRALNEQFF. The whole variable domain, filled in from reference TRBV7-9 and TRBJ2-1, reads DTGVSQNPRHKITKRGQNVTFRCDPISEHNRLYWYRQTLGQGPEFLTYFQNEAQLEKSRLLSDRFSAERPKGSFSTLEIQRTEQGDSAMYLCASSFRDRALNEQFFGPGTRLTVL.